The clone carrying this TCR beta chain was seen once. This entry belongs to a study of blood T cell repertoires in COVID-19. Background on the study: The United States, Italy and Spain provided the acute and convalescent COVID-19 samples.

TCRdb's table, derived via immunoSEQ multiplex PCR, lists solely in-frame clones and lacks some. This table holds over 85,000 clones, roughly 77% found once. V was trimmed by 0 bases and J by 3 bases, leaving 10 bases between them. In germline, CDR1 is SGHRS, CDR2 YFSETQ. The CDR3 is 15 residues long. The TCR originated in a human donor in a cohort sampled during active COVID-19. This chain connects TRBV5-1 to TRBJ1-3; perhaps TRBD1 as D (6 bases). Sequenced: peripheral blood. The CDR3, as DNA: TGCGCCAGCAGCTTGGCTCAGGGGTTTGGAAACACCATATATTTT. Amino acids: CASSLAQGFGNTIYF.